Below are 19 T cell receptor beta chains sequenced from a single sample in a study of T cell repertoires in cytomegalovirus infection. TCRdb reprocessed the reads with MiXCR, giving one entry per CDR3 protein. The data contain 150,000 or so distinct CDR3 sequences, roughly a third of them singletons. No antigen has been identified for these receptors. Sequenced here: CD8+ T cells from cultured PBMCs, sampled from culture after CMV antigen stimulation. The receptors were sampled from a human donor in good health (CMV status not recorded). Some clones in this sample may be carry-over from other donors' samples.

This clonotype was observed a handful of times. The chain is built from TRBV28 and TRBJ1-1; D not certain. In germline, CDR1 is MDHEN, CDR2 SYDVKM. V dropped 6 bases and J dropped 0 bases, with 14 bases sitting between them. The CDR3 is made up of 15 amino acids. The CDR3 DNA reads TGTGCCAGCAGCCTGATGGGGAGTATGAACACTGAAGCTTTCTTT. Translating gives CASSLMGSMNTEAFF.

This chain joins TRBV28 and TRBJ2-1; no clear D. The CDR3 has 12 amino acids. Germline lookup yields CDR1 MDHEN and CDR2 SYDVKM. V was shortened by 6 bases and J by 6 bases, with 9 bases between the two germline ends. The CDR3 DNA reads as TGTGCCAGCAGCGCACCCGGCAATGAGCAGTTCTTC. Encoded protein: CASSAPGNEQFF.

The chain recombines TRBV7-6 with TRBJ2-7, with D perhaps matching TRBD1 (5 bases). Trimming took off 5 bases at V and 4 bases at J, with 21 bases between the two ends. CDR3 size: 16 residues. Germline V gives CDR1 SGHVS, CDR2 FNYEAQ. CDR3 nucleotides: TGTGCCAGCAGCCCGGCGGTAGTAGGGGTTCTTTACGAGCAGTACTTC. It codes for CASSPAVVGVLYEQYF.

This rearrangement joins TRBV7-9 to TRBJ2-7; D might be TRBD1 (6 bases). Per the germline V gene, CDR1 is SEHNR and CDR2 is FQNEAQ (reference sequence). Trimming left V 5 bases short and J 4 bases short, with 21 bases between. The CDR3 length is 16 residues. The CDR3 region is CASSPPEADRSYEQYF. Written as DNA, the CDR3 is TGTGCCAGCAGCCCTCCAGAGGCCGACAGGTCTTACGAGCAGTACTTC.

The CDR3 loop is CASSHLRVGEQYF. CDR3 DNA sequence: TGTGCCAGCAGCCACCTCAGGGTAGGGGAGCAGTACTTC. V is TRBV7-9 and J is TRBJ2-7, with D maybe TRBD1 (5 bases). The CDR3 totals 13 residues. V lost 5 bases to trimming and J lost 7 bases, with 15 bases between them. Germline-derived CDR1 and CDR2 are SEHNR and FQNEAQ (reference sequence).

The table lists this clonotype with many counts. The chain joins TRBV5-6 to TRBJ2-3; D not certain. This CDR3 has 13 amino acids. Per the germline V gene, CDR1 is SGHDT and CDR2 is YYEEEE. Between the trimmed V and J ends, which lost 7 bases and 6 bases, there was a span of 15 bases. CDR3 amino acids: CASSGGEPDTQYF. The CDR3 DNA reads TGTGCCAGCTCCGGTGGGGAACCCGATACGCAGTATTTT.

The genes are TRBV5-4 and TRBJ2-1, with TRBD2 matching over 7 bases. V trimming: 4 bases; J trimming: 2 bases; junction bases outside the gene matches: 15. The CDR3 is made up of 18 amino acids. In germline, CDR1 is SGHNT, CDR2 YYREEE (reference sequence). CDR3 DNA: TGTGCCAGCAGCCCCTGGCGGGGGAACCAACCCACCTACAATGAGCAGTTCTTC. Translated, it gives CASSPWRGNQPTYNEQFF.

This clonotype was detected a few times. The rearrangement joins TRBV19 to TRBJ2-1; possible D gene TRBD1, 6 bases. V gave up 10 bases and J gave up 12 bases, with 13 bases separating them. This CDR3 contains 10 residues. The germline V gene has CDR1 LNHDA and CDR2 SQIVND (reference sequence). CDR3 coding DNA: TGTGCCACCAAGGGGGTTTGGCAGTTCTTC. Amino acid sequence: CATKGVWQFF.

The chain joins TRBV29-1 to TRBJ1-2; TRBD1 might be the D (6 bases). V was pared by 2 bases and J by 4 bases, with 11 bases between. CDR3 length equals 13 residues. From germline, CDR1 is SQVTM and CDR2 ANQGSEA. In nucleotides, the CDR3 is TGCAGCGTTGAACCAGGGGAGGTCTATGGCTACACCTTC. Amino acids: CSVEPGEVYGYTF.

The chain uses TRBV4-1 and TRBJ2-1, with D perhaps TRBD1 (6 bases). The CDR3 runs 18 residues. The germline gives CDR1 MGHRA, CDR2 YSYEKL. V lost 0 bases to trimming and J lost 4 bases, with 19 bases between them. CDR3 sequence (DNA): TGCGCCAGCAGCCAAGAACCGTATGGGGGCGGTCTGTACAATGAGCAGTTCTTC. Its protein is CASSQEPYGGGLYNEQFF.

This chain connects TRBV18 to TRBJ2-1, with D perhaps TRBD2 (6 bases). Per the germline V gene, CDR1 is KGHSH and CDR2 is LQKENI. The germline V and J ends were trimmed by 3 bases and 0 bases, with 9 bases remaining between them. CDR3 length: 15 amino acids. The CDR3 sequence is CASSPWEVSYNEQFF. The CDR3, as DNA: TGTGCCAGCTCACCGTGGGAGGTCTCCTACAATGAGCAGTTCTTC.

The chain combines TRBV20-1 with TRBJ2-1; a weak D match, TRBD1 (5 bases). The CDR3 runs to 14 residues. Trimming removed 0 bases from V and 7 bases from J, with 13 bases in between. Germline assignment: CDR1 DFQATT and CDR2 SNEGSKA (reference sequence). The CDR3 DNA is TGCAGTGCTAGAGATTCGGCAGGGATTAATGAGCAGTTCTTC. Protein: CSARDSAGINEQFF.

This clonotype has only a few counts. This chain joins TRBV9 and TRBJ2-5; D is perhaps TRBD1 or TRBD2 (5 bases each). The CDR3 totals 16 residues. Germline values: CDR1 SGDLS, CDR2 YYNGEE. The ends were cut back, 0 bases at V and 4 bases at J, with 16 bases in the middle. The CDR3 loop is CASSVGGAYSGETQYF. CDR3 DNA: TGTGCCAGCAGCGTAGGAGGGGCCTATTCCGGAGAGACCCAGTACTTC.

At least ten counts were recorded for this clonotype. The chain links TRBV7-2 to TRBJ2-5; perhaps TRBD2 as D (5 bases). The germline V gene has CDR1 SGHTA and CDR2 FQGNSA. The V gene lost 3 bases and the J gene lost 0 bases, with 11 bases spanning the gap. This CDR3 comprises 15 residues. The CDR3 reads CASSFRTSYQETQYF. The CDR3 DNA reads TGTGCCAGCAGCTTTCGGACTTCCTACCAAGAGACCCAGTACTTC.

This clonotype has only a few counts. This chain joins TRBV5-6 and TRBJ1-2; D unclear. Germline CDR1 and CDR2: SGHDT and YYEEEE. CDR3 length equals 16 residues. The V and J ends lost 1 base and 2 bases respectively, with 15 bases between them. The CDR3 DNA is TGTGCCAGCAGCTTGATCCCCCGGACGGAAAACTATGGCTACACCTTC. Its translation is CASSLIPRTENYGYTF. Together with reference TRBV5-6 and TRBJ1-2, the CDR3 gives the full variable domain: DAGVTQSPTHLIKTRGQQVTLRCSPKSGHDTVSWYQQALGQGPQFIFQYYEEEERQRGNFPDRFSGHQFPNYSSELNVNALLLGDSALYLCASSLIPRTENYGYTFGSGTRLTVV.

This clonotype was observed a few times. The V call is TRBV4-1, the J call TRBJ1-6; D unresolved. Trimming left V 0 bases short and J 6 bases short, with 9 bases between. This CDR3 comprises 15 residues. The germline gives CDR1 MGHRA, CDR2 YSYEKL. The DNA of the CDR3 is TGCGCCAGCAGCCAAGATCCAGACGTTAATTCACCCCTCCACTTT. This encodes CASSQDPDVNSPLHF.

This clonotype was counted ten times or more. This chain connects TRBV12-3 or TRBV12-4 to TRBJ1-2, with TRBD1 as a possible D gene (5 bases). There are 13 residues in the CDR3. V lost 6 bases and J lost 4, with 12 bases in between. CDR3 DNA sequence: TGTGCCAGCAGCCTAGACAGAACCTATGGCTACACCTTC. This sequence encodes CASSLDRTYGYTF.

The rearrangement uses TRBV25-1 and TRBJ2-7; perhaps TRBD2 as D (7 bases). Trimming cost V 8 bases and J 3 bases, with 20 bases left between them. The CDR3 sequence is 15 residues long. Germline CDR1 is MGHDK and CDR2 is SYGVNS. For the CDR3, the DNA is TGTGCCAGCTCGCTTGGGGGGGCCCACTTCTACGAGCAGTACTTC. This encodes CASSLGGAHFYEQYF.

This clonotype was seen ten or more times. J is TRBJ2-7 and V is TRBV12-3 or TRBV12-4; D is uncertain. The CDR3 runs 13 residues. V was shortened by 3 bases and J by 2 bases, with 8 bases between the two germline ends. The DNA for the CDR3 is TGTGCCAGCAGTTTCGGCTCCACCTACGAGCAGTACTTC. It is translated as CASSFGSTYEQYF.